Below, 9 T cell receptor beta chains from the same sample are listed, as sequenced in a study of Ad26.COV2.S vaccination and SARS-CoV-2 variants. The sample's treatment: some 19 received Ad26.COV2.S at low or high dose, single or two shots; several received placebo; per-sample allocation not given. Specimens were obtained on day 63 following the first vaccine or placebo injection. Clones were read by immunoSEQ multiplex PCR, and TCRdb kept only the in-frame ones, dropping some. The sample yields about 480,000 clones, around 88% seen once. The source material was peripheral blood, sampled in a trial of Ad26.COV2.S vaccine versus placebo. The receptors originated from a person between 18 and 65 years old who received the Ad26.COV2.S COVID-19 vaccine or a placebo.

V usage is TRBV29-1 and J usage is TRBJ1-5; perhaps TRBD1 as D (6 bases). The CDR3 length is 13 residues. Trimming removed 7 bases from V and 6 bases from J, with 16 bases in between. Germline CDR1 is SQVTM and CDR2 is ANQGSEA. CDR3 amino acids: CSGAPTGGQPQHF. For the CDR3, the DNA is TGCAGCGGGGCCCCGACAGGAGGTCAGCCCCAGCATTTT.

The rearrangement links TRBV5-1 to TRBJ2-6; D ambiguous. CDR1 is SGHRS and CDR2 is YFSETQ in the germline V gene. Trimming left V 8 bases short and J 0 bases short, with 6 bases between. The CDR3 runs to 13 residues. The DNA of the CDR3 is TGCGCCAGTAGACCCTCTGGGGCCAACGTCCTGACTTTC. Amino acids: CASRPSGANVLTF. Full variable domain (rest looked up from reference TRBV5-1 and TRBJ2-6): KAGVTQTPRYLIKTRGQQVTLSCSPISGHRSVSWYQQTPGQGLQFLFEYFSETQRNKGNFPGRFSGRQFSNSRSEMNVSTLELGDSALYLCASRPSGANVLTFGAGSRLTVL.

This clone has more than one count but fewer than ten. The chain recombines TRBV10-3 with TRBJ2-7, with 7 nucleotides matching TRBD1. The CDR3 extends over 14 amino acids. CDR1 and CDR2 (germline): ENHRY, SYGVKD. V lost 5 bases and J lost 3; bases outside the gene matches: 7. CDR3 nucleotides: TGTGCCATCAGTACCGGGACAGCAGGCTACGAGCAGTACTTC. Translation: CAISTGTAGYEQYF.

This chain joins TRBV7-2 and TRBJ2-7, with D possibly TRBD2 on 7 matching bases. Germline CDR1 SGHTA, CDR2 FQGNSA. The CDR3 contains 15 residues. The V end was cut by 5 bases, the J end by 3 bases, with 17 bases between. CDR3 sequence (DNA): TGTGCCAGCAGCATAACGGGGAGGGGGATCTACGAGCAGTACTTC. Protein product: CASSITGRGIYEQYF.

The rearrangement joins TRBV10-3 to TRBJ1-1, with 7 bases matching TRBD1. V lost 6 bases and J lost 2; bases outside the gene matches: 3. Germline CDR1 reads ENHRY; CDR2 reads SYGVKD. This CDR3 comprises 13 residues. CDR3 loop: CAIRQGPNTEAFF. Written as DNA, the CDR3 is TGTGCCATCAGACAGGGGCCCAACACTGAAGCTTTCTTT.

This chain connects TRBV4-2 to TRBJ1-5; 8 bases fit TRBD1. CDR3 length: 14 residues. Unmatched junction bases numbered 14, after V lost 10 bases and J lost 9 bases. Germline V CDR1 and CDR2: LGHNA, YNFKEQ. CDR3 in amino acids: CATRTSDRDGPQHF. CDR3 DNA sequence: TGTGCCACCAGGACCTCGGACAGGGATGGGCCCCAGCATTTT.

The chain combines TRBV5-1 with TRBJ1-6; 8 bases agree with TRBD1. This CDR3 comprises 17 residues. The V and J ends lost 3 bases and 0 bases, in that order; junction bases with no gene match: 5. The germline V gene has CDR1 SGHRS and CDR2 YFSETQ. CDR3 region: CASSSGQGNSYNSPLHF. CDR3 coding DNA: TGCGCCAGCAGCTCCGGACAGGGCAACTCCTATAATTCACCCCTCCACTTT.

This clone was seen only once. The chain employs TRBV9 and TRBJ1-5; perhaps TRBD1 as D (6 bases). Germline lookup yields CDR1 SGDLS and CDR2 YYNGEE. With 0 bases removed from V and 4 bases from J, the gap between germline ends came to 11 bases. CDR3 size: 15 residues. The CDR3 here is CASSVAGAANQPQHF. For the CDR3, the DNA is TGTGCCAGCAGCGTAGCGGGGGCGGCAAATCAGCCCCAGCATTTT.

V is TRBV5-6 and J is TRBJ2-3; 7 bases are shared with TRBD1. CDR3 length: 17 residues. Trimming cost V 4 bases and J 3 bases; bases outside gene matches: 14. The germline V gene encodes CDR1 SGHDT and CDR2 YYEEEE. The CDR3: CASSLRTGTPQTDTQYF. The CDR3 DNA reads as TGTGCCAGCAGCCTTCGGACAGGAACCCCTCAAACAGATACGCAGTATTTT.